The rows below give T cell receptor beta chains drawn from one sample of a study of T cell responses to AZD1222 COVID-19 vaccine. The data were produced by immunoSEQ multiplex PCR, yet TCRdb's version contains in-frame clones alone and is incomplete. The sample includes roughly 150,000 clones, over 90% of them seen just once. The sample was peripheral blood, taken 28 days after the second AZD1222 dose. The receptors were sampled from an adult who received the AZD1222 COVID-19 vaccine. Both conserved end residues are part of each CDR3. D genes are given only for firm matches.

j_gene: TRBJ2-7; d_gene: .; v_gene: TRBV7-2; CDR3aa: CASRAEWGGLGYEQYF
j_gene: TRBJ2-3; d_gene: TRBD2; v_gene: TRBV5-1; CDR3aa: CASSLEYAAGGGDTQYF
j_gene: TRBJ2-2; d_gene: .; v_gene: TRBV7-9; CDR3aa: CASSLDDGELFF
j_gene: TRBJ2-3; d_gene: .; v_gene: TRBV10-2; CDR3aa: CASSEPGLLTDTQYF
j_gene: TRBJ1-4; d_gene: .; v_gene: TRBV24-1; CDR3aa: CATRGERGGLTNEKLFF
j_gene: TRBJ2-1; d_gene: TRBD2; v_gene: TRBV28; CDR3aa: CASSLWAGLAGDNEQFF
j_gene: TRBJ1-3; d_gene: .; v_gene: TRBV5-6; CDR3aa: CASRMTATGNTIYF
j_gene: TRBJ2-7; d_gene: TRBD1; v_gene: TRBV11-2; CDR3aa: CASSFWDRPSYEQYF
j_gene: TRBJ2-1; d_gene: .; v_gene: TRBV20-1; CDR3aa: CSASLASQPGEQFF
j_gene: TRBJ2-1; d_gene: TRBD2; v_gene: TRBV29-1; CDR3aa: CSLVWASGKTEYNEQFF
j_gene: TRBJ1-5; d_gene: TRBD1; v_gene: TRBV6-5; CDR3aa: CASRDRGFGPQHF
j_gene: TRBJ1-5; d_gene: .; v_gene: TRBV28; CDR3aa: CASRKGGVLYSNQPQHF
j_gene: TRBJ2-5; d_gene: .; v_gene: TRBV7-3; CDR3aa: CASSLTAGDETQYF
j_gene: TRBJ2-2; d_gene: .; v_gene: TRBV29-1; CDR3aa: CSTNGGNTGELFF
j_gene: TRBJ2-7; d_gene: TRBD2; v_gene: TRBV25-1; CDR3aa: CASSLAGVTYEQYF
j_gene: TRBJ1-3; d_gene: .; v_gene: TRBV6-6; CDR3aa: CASSYRDTGSGNTIYF
j_gene: TRBJ2-7; d_gene: TRBD1; v_gene: TRBV5-1; CDR3aa: CASSPPGQGYEQYF
j_gene: TRBJ2-5; d_gene: .; v_gene: TRBV5-1; CDR3aa: CASSSTRTETQYF
j_gene: TRBJ2-1; d_gene: TRBD2; v_gene: TRBV3-1/TRBV3-2; CDR3aa: CASSPPRTSGGINEQFF
j_gene: TRBJ2-5; d_gene: TRBD1; v_gene: TRBV7-9; CDR3aa: CASSLGTVPQETQYF
j_gene: TRBJ1-3; d_gene: .; v_gene: TRBV11-2; CDR3aa: CASSLSRNTIYF
j_gene: TRBJ1-5; d_gene: .; v_gene: TRBV6-5; CDR3aa: CASSNNGAQPQHF
j_gene: TRBJ1-1; d_gene: .; v_gene: TRBV28; CDR3aa: CASSSPQGFRGTEAFF
j_gene: TRBJ1-2; d_gene: .; v_gene: TRBV3-1/TRBV3-2; CDR3aa: CASSQLWEGYTF
j_gene: TRBJ2-7; d_gene: .; v_gene: TRBV11-3; CDR3aa: CASSLVAGDEQYF
j_gene: TRBJ2-7; d_gene: .; v_gene: TRBV18; CDR3aa: CASSPMGLHYEQYF
j_gene: TRBJ1-2; d_gene: .; v_gene: TRBV6-5; CDR3aa: CASSYSAGNYGYTF
j_gene: TRBJ1-1; d_gene: .; v_gene: TRBV9; CDR3aa: CASSVYGVGTTEAFF
j_gene: TRBJ2-2; d_gene: .; v_gene: TRBV10-1; CDR3aa: CASSESGRGQLFF
j_gene: TRBJ1-1; d_gene: .; v_gene: TRBV15; CDR3aa: CATSRELEGRAFF
j_gene: TRBJ1-4; d_gene: .; v_gene: TRBV27; CDR3aa: CASRPRGNEKLFF
j_gene: TRBJ2-2; d_gene: .; v_gene: TRBV11-3; CDR3aa: CASSTGTVNTGELFF
j_gene: TRBJ1-4; d_gene: .; v_gene: TRBV4-1; CDR3aa: CASSQTVGRLFF
j_gene: TRBJ2-2; d_gene: TRBD2; v_gene: TRBV5-6; CDR3aa: CASSLVPSGSTGELFF
j_gene: TRBJ2-5; d_gene: .; v_gene: TRBV5-1; CDR3aa: CASSRGPPETQYF
j_gene: TRBJ2-7; d_gene: .; v_gene: TRBV5-6; CDR3aa: CASRVPYEQYF
j_gene: TRBJ1-6; d_gene: .; v_gene: TRBV7-9; CDR3aa: CASSLGGYGSPLHF
j_gene: TRBJ2-7; d_gene: TRBD2; v_gene: TRBV7-8; CDR3aa: CASSLKRAGGPLSYEQYF
j_gene: TRBJ1-6; d_gene: TRBD1; v_gene: TRBV6-5; CDR3aa: CASSRQGAYNSPLHF
j_gene: TRBJ2-7; d_gene: .; v_gene: TRBV11-1; CDR3aa: CASSPLGNSYEQYF
j_gene: TRBJ2-1; d_gene: TRBD2; v_gene: TRBV5-4; CDR3aa: CASSLRLAGVNEQFF
j_gene: TRBJ2-3; d_gene: TRBD1; v_gene: TRBV10-2; CDR3aa: CASRGQDDTQYF
j_gene: TRBJ1-6; d_gene: .; v_gene: TRBV19; CDR3aa: CASKEDGSYNSPLHF
j_gene: TRBJ1-5; d_gene: .; v_gene: TRBV24-1; CDR3aa: CATSDSGRGVGNQPQHF
j_gene: TRBJ1-5; d_gene: .; v_gene: TRBV13; CDR3aa: CASSSGGNQPQHF
j_gene: TRBJ1-5; d_gene: .; v_gene: TRBV19; CDR3aa: CASSATGLLTINSNQPQHF
j_gene: TRBJ1-1; d_gene: .; v_gene: TRBV30; CDR3aa: CAWSWAGNTEAFF